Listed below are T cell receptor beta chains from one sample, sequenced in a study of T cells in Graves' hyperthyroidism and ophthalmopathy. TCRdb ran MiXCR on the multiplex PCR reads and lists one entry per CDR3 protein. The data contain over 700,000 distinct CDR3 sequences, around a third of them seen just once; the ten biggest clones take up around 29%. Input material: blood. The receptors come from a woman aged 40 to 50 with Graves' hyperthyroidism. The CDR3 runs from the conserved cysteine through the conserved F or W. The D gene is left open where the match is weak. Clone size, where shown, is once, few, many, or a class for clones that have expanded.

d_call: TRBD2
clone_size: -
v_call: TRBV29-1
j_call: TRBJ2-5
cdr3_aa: CSVGGGAGLETQYF
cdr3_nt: TGCAGCGTTGGCGGGGGAGCTGGTTTGGAGACCCAGTACTTC

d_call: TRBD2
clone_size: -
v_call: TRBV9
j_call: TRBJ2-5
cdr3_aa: CASSPKGLADQETQYF
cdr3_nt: TGTGCCAGCAGCCCAAAAGGACTAGCGGACCAAGAGACCCAGTACTTC

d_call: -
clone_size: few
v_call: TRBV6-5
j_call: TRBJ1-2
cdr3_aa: CASILGAAYTF
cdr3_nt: TGTGCCAGCATCCTAGGGGCGGCATACACCTTC

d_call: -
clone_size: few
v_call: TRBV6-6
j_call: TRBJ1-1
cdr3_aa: CASSYVPSRAFF
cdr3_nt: TGTGCCAGCAGTTACGTCCCTTCCAGGGCTTTCTTT

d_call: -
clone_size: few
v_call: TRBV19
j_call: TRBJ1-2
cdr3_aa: CASSLSGGTYGYTF
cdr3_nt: TGTGCCAGTAGCCTATCGGGTGGTACCTATGGCTACACCTTC

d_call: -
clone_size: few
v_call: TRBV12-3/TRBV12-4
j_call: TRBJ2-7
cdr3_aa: CASSLSRPSYEQYF
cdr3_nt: TGTGCCAGCAGTTTATCGAGGCCCTCCTACGAGCAGTACTTC

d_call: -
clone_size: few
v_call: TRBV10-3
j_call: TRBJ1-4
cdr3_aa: CASCPGGGGNEKLFF
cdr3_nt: TGTGCCAGCTGCCCCGGGGGAGGCGGTAATGAAAAACTGTTTTTT

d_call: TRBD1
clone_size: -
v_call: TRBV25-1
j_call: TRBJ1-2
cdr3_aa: CASSLGPGGTIYGYTF
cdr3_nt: TGCGCCAGCAGCCTCGGACCAGGGGGAACTATATATGGCTACACCTTC

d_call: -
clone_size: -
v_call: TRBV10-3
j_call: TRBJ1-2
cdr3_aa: CAISNRGCGYTF
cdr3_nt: TGTGCCATCAGTAACAGAGGCTGTGGCTACACCTTC

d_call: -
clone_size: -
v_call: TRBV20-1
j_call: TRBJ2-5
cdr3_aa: CSARDVFYGRDETQYF
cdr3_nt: TGCAGTGCTAGAGATGTGTTCTACGGCAGGGACGAGACCCAGTACTTC

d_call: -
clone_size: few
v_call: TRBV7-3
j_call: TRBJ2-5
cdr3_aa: CASSLTHGGTQYF
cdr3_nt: TGTGCCAGCAGCTTAACCCATGGGGGGACCCAGTACTTC

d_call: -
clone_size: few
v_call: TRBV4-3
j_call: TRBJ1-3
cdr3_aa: CASRHSGNTIYF
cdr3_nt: TGCGCCAGCAGGCACTCTGGAAACACCATATATTTT

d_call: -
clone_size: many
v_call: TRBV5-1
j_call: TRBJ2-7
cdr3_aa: CASSLDRSNEQYF
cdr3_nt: TGCGCCAGCAGCTTGGACAGGTCCAACGAGCAGTACTTC

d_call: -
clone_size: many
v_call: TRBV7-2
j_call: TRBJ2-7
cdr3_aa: CASSLGLGGAIGTYEQYF
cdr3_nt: TGTGCCAGCAGCTTAGGGTTAGGGGGGGCGATTGGAACCTACGAGCAGTACTTC

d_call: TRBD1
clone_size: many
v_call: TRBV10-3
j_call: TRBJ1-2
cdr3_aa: CATSTGQANYGYTF
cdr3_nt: TGTGCCACGTCGACGGGACAGGCGAACTATGGCTACACCTTC

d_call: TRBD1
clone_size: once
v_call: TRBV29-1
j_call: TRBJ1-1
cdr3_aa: CSVDQGVNTEAFF
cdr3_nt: TGCAGCGTTGACCAGGGGGTGAACACTGAAGCTTTCTTT

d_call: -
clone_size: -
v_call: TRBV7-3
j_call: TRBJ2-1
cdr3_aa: CASGALAGQLNEQFF
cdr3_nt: TGTGCCAGCGGGGCGTTGGCAGGGCAACTCAATGAGCAGTTCTTC

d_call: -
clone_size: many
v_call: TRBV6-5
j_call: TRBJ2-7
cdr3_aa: CASSDLYEQYF
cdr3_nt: TGTGCCAGCAGTGACCTCTACGAGCAGTACTTC

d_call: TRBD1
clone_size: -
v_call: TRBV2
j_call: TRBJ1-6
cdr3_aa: CASSGRDRKDNSPLHF
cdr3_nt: TGTGCCAGCTCAGGCCGGGACAGGAAAGATAATTCACCCCTCCACTTT

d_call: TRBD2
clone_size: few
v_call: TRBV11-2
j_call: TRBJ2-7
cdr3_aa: CASSSGLVIYEQYF
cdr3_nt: TGTGCCAGCAGCTCGGGACTAGTAATCTACGAGCAGTACTTC

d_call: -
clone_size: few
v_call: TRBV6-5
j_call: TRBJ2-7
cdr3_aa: CASSYSGRFLVQQYF
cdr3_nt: TGTGCCAGCAGTTACTCCGGCCGTTTCCTGGTGCAGCAGTACTTC

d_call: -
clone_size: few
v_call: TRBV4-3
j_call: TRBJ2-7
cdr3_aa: CASSQDVGGMRCEQYF
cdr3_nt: TGCGCCAGCAGCCAAGATGTCGGGGGAATGCGGTGCGAGCAGTACTTC

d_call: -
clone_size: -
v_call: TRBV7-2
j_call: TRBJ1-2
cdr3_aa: CASSRGGAYGYTF
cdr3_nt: TGTGCCAGCAGTCGTGGAGGGGCCTATGGCTACACCTTC

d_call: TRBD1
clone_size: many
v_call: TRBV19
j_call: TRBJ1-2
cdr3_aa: CASTNRGYGYTF
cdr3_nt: TGTGCCAGTACGAACAGGGGATATGGCTACACCTTC

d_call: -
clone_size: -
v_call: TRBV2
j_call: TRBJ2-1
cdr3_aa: CASLGAAGNEQFF
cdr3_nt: TGTGCCAGCCTGGGGGCCGCTGGCAATGAGCAGTTCTTC

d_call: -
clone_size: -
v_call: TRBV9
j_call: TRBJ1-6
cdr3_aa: CASSVGGDGSPLHF
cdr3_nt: TGTGCCAGCAGCGTAGGGGGAGATGGTTCACCCCTCCACTTT

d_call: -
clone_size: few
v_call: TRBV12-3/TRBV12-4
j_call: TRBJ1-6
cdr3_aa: CASRRKRGVNSPLHF
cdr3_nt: TGTGCCAGCAGACGTAAGCGGGGGGTCAACTCACCCCTCCACTTT

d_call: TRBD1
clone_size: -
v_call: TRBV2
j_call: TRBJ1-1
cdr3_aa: CASSLDRDQMNTEASF
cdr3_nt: TGTGCCAGCAGTCTCGACAGGGACCAGATGAACACTGAAGCTTCCTTT

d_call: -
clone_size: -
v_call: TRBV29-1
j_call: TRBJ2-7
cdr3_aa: CSLEYQPTYEQYF
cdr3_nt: TGCAGCTTAGAATACCAACCCACGTACGAGCAGTACTTC

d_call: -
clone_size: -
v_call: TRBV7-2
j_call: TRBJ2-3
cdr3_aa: CASSLSGRAGPSTDTQYF
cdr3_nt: TGTGCCAGCAGCTTATCAGGGCGAGCAGGACCTAGCACAGATACGCAGTATTTT

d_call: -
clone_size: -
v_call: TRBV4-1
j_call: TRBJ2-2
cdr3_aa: CASSQDRGQSGELFF
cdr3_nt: TGCGCCAGCAGCCAAGATCGGGGCCAAAGTGGGGAGCTGTTTTTT

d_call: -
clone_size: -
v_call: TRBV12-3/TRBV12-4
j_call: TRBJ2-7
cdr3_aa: CASRREGGSYEQYF
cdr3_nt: TGTGCCAGCAGGAGAGAGGGGGGCTCCTACGAGCAGTACTTC

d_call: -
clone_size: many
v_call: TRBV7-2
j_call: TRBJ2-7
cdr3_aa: CASSKRVRVEEQYF
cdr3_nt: TGTGCCAGCAGCAAGCGGGTCCGGGTTGAGGAGCAGTACTTC

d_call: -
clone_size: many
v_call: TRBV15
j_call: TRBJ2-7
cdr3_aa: CATSRVVFPSSSYEQYF
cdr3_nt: TGTGCCACCAGCAGAGTCGTATTCCCGAGTAGCTCCTACGAGCAGTACTTC

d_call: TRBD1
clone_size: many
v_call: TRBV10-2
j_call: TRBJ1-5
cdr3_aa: CASSESTGDQPQHF
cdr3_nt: TGCGCCAGCAGTGAGTCGACAGGGGATCAGCCCCAGCATTTT

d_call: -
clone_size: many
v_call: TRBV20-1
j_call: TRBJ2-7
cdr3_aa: CSAPQFNNDYEQYF
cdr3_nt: TGCAGTGCGCCGCAGTTCAATAATGACTACGAGCAGTACTTC

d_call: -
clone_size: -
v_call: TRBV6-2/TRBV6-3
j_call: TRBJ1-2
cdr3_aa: CASSPSGANKGNYGYTF
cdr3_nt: TGTGCCAGCAGTCCCAGTGGCGCAAACAAGGGCAACTATGGCTACACCTTC

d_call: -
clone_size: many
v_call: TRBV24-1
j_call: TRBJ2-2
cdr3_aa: CATAPESTGELFF
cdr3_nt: TGTGCCACCGCCCCAGAGAGCACCGGGGAGCTGTTTTTT

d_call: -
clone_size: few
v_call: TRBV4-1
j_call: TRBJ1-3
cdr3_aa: CASSQPGGNTIYF
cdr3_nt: TGCGCCAGCAGCCAACCAGGTGGAAACACCATATATTTT

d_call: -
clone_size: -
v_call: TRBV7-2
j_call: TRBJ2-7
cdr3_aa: CASSLSGTPYEQYF
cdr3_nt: TGTGCCAGCAGCTTATCAGGCACTCCCTACGAGCAGTACTTC

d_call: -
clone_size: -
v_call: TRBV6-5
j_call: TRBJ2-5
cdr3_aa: CASRLGDNQETQYF
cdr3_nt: TGTGCCAGCCGTTTGGGGGACAACCAAGAGACCCAGTACTTC

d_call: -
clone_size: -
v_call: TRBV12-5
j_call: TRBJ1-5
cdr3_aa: CASGSPAGPTQPQHF
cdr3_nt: TGTGCTAGTGGTTCACCAGCAGGGCCCACTCAGCCCCAGCATTTT

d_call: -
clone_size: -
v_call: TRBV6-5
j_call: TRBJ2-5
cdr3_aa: CASSRDTELETQYF
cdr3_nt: TGTGCCAGCAGCAGAGACACGGAGCTGGAGACCCAGTACTTC

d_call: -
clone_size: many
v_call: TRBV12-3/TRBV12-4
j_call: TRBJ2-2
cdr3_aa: CASAPYTGELFF
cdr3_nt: TGTGCCAGCGCTCCCTACACCGGGGAGCTGTTTTTT

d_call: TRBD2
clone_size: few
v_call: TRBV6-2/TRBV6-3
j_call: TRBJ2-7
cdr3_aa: CASSYLAGASYEQYF
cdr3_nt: TGTGCCAGCAGTTACTTAGCGGGAGCGTCCTACGAGCAGTACTTC

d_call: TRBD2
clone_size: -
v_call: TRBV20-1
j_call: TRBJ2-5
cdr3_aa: CSAAGLAGGVETQYF
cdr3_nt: TGCAGTGCTGCTGGACTAGCGGGGGGGGTCGAGACCCAGTACTTC

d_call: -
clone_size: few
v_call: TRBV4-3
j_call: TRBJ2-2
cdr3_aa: CASSQAREVGELFF
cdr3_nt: TGCGCCAGCAGCCAAGCGAGGGAGGTCGGGGAGCTGTTTTTT

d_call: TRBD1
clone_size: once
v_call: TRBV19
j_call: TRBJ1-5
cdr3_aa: CASSFGQGGSNQPQHF
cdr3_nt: TGTGCCAGTAGTTTCGGACAGGGAGGGAGCAATCAGCCCCAGCATTTT

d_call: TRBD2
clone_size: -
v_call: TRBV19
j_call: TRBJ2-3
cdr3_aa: CASRVAGGPDTQYF
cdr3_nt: TGTGCCAGTAGGGTAGCGGGGGGTCCAGATACGCAGTATTTT

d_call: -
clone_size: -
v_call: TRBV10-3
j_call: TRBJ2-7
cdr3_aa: CAISDRDGAYGQYF
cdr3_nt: TGTGCCATCAGTGACCGGGACGGAGCCTACGGGCAGTACTTC

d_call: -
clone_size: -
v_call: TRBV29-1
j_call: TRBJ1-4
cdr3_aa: CSVDDGGRIDSDEKLFF
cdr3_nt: TGCAGCGTTGACGACGGGGGGCGCATAGATTCGGATGAAAAACTGTTTTTT

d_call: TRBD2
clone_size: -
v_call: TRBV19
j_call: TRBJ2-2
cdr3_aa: CASKLAGIWTGELFF
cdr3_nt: TGTGCCAGTAAACTAGCGGGAATTTGGACCGGGGAGCTGTTTTTT

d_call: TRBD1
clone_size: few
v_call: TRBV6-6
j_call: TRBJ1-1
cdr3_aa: CASKTGGQSEAFF
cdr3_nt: TGTGCCAGCAAAACCGGGGGACAGTCAGAAGCTTTCTTT

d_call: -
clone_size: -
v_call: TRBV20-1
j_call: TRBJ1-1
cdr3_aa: CSARPTGWGAEAFF
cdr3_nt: TGCAGTGCTAGACCCACGGGGTGGGGCGCTGAAGCTTTCTTT

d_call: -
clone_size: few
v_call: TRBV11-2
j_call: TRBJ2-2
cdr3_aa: CASSPRGPVAGELFF
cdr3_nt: TGTGCCAGCAGCCCCAGAGGCCCCGTGGCCGGGGAGCTGTTTTTT

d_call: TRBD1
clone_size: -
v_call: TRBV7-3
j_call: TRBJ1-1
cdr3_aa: CASSFPHRGNTEAFF
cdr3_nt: TGTGCCAGCAGTTTCCCCCACAGGGGGAACACTGAAGCTTTCTTT

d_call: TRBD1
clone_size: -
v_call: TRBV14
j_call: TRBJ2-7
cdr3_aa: CASRFIQGAFYEQYF
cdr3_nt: TGTGCCAGCAGGTTCATCCAGGGGGCTTTCTACGAGCAGTACTTC

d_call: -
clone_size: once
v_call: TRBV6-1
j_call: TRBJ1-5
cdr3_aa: CASSEMQRYSNQPRHF
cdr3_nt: TGTGCCAGCAGTGAGATGCAACGGTATAGCAATCAGCCCCGGCATTTT

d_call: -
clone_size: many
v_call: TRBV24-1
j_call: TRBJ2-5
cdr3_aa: CATSGTAQEAQYF
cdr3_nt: TGTGCCACCAGTGGCACAGCCCAAGAGGCCCAGTACTTC